The 10 T cell receptor beta chains given below trace back to one sample, sequenced in a study of T cell responses to AZD1222 COVID-19 vaccine. This table comes from immunoSEQ multiplex PCR, and its TCRdb copy is limited to in-frame clones, with some not included. The table lists 90,000 to 150,000 clones, around 93% of them singletons. The specimen comprised peripheral blood, sampled 28 days after the second AZD1222 dose. These receptors were collected from an adult who received the AZD1222 COVID-19 vaccine.

The chain employs TRBV29-1 and TRBJ2-7; 8 bases align to TRBD1. The CDR3 totals 12 residues. The germline CDR1 and CDR2 sequences are SQVTM and ANQGSEA. J gave up 0 bases and V 7 bases, and 2 bases lay outside the gene matches. In nucleotides, the CDR3 is TGCAGCGCCAGGGGGCTCTCCTACGAGCAGTACTTC. It yields the protein CSARGLSYEQYF.

The chain couples TRBV12-3 or TRBV12-4 to TRBJ1-1, with TRBD1 as a possible D gene (5 bases). The CDR3 is made up of 10 amino acids. Trimming shortened V by 11 bases and J by 5 bases, and 9 bases separated the two germline ends. The DNA for the CDR3 is TGTGCCTCCGGGGGGACTGAAGCTTTCTTT. Translation: CASGGTEAFF.

The V call is TRBV29-1, the J call TRBJ1-1; D not resolved. Per germline, CDR1 SQVTM and CDR2 ANQGSEA. V was pared by 4 bases and J by 0 bases, with 12 bases between. CDR3 length: 14 residues. CDR3 sequence reads: CSVGVSSMNTEAFF. CDR3 in DNA: TGCAGCGTTGGGGTCAGCAGTATGAACACTGAAGCTTTCTTT. Combining the CDR3 with reference TRBV29-1 and TRBJ1-1 gives the whole variable domain SAVISQKPSRDICQRGTSLTIQCQVDSQVTMMFWYRQQPGQSLTLIATANQGSEATYESGFVIDKFPISRPNLTFSTLTVSNMSPEDSSIYLCSVGVSSMNTEAFFGQGTRLTVV.

This clone has only a few counts. The rearrangement uses TRBV7-2 and TRBJ2-7; TRBD1 agrees at 7 bases. Germline lookup yields CDR1 SGHTA and CDR2 FQGNSA. The CDR3 is made up of 16 amino acids. Trimming took 1 base from V and 4 from J; bases not matched to a gene: 10. CDR3 coding DNA: TGTGCCAGCAGCTTAGGGCGGACAGGTACGGGTTACGAGCAGTACTTC. This translates into CASSLGRTGTGYEQYF.

This clone was recorded only once. The chain uses TRBV7-2 and TRBJ2-7, with TRBD1 matching 9 bases. Germline V CDR1 and CDR2: SGHTA, FQGNSA. Germline trimming cut 0 bases from V and 0 bases from J; bases unmatched to any gene: 6. The CDR3 is made up of 17 amino acids. The CDR3 is CASSLATGGTLSYEQYF. The CDR3 DNA reads as TGTGCCAGCAGCTTAGCGACAGGGGGTACCCTCTCCTACGAGCAGTACTTC.

The table lists this clone with a count of one. The chain recombines TRBV3-1 (or the pseudogene TRBV3-2) with TRBJ2-1; D not certain. The CDR3 extends over 14 amino acids. Germline assignment: CDR1 LGHDT and CDR2 YNNKEL (reference sequence). The germline V and J ends were trimmed by 1 base and 5 bases, with 9 bases remaining between them. CDR3 amino acids: CASSQAVLNNEQFF. Here the CDR3 DNA reads TGTGCCAGCAGCCAAGCAGTGCTTAACAATGAGCAGTTCTTC.

The V and J genes are TRBV6-1 and TRBJ1-3, with D perhaps matching TRBD1 (5 bases). V lost 4 bases and J lost 0, with 13 bases in between. CDR1 and CDR2 (germline): MNHNS, SASEGT. This CDR3 has 16 amino acids. CDR3 in DNA: TGTGCCAGCAGTGCCGAAAGACAGTTCTCTGGAAACACCATATATTTT. Translated: CASSAERQFSGNTIYF.

The chain links TRBV27 to TRBJ2-1; 9 bases fit TRBD2. J gave up 8 bases and V 7 bases, and 18 bases lay outside the gene matches. The germline V gene has CDR1 MNHEY and CDR2 SMNVEV (reference sequence). The CDR3 runs to 17 residues. CDR3: CASKHTSAGGRRDEQFF. In DNA form, the CDR3 reads TGTGCCAGCAAACATACGTCCGCGGGGGGGCGGAGGGATGAGCAGTTCTTC.

The chain uses TRBV10-3 and TRBJ2-1, with D tentatively TRBD2 (5 bases). V was cut by 6 bases and J by 4 bases, with 7 bases left in between. The CDR3 totals 12 residues. Germline lookup yields CDR1 ENHRY and CDR2 SYGVKD. CDR3 sequence: CAIRDSYNEQFF. The CDR3 region has the DNA TGTGCCATCAGGGACTCATACAATGAGCAGTTCTTC.

The chain has TRBV2 and TRBJ2-2; D remains unclear. CDR1 and CDR2 (germline): SNHLY, FYNNEI. The CDR3 runs to 13 residues. Trimming removed 5 bases at V and 5 bases at J, with 9 bases between. CDR3: CASSKEKTGELFF. The CDR3 coding sequence is TGTGCCAGCAGTAAAGAAAAGACCGGGGAGCTGTTTTTT.